Listed below are T cell receptor beta chains from one sample, sequenced in a study of T cell changes during pregnancy in multiple sclerosis. The assay was immunoSEQ multiplex PCR, and TCRdb's table has in-frame clones only and misses some. The table lists 65,000 to 85,000 clones, more than 70% of them singletons. The sequencing here drew on peripheral blood, taken in the first trimester of pregnancy. All receptors come from a female donor in good health, enrolled as a control in a pregnancy study. The CDR3 runs from the conserved cysteine through the conserved F or W. A D gene is named only where the DNA matches it firmly. Clone size appears in some rows only: once, few, many, or a class for an expanded clone.

clone_size j_call d_call v_call cdr3_nt cdr3_aa
. TRBJ2-1 TRBD1 TRBV27 TGTGCCAGCAGTTTATCGTATTCGGGACAGGGGCGCGATGAGCAGTTCTTC CASSLSYSGQGRDEQFF
. TRBJ2-6 TRBD1 TRBV11-2 TGTGCCAGTATACAGGGGAGCACTGGGGCCAACGTCCTGACTTTC CASIQGSTGANVLTF
once TRBJ2-1 . TRBV7-2 TGTGCCAGCAGCCGTGGGGGGGCCGGTCTCAATGAGCAGTTCTTC CASSRGGAGLNEQFF
. TRBJ2-1 TRBD1 TRBV19 TGTGCCAGTAATCCAAACAGGGGCTCCTACAATGAGCAGTTCTTC CASNPNRGSYNEQFF
. TRBJ1-6 . TRBV15 TGTGCCACCAGCAGAGATGGAAGGGGCTTTTATAATTCACCCCTCCACTTT CATSRDGRGFYNSPLHF
. TRBJ1-4 . TRBV18 TGTGCCAGCTCACCTGGGGGGTTAGGAGCCTCAACTAATGAAAAACTGTTTTTT CASSPGGLGASTNEKLFF
. TRBJ1-6 . TRBV15 TGTGCCACCAGCAGAGAGGGGAGGGATAATTCACCCCTCCACTTT CATSREGRDNSPLHF
. TRBJ1-2 TRBD1 TRBV28 TGTGCCAGCAGTTCACCCGGGACAGGGGATGGTGGCACCTTC CASSSPGTGDGGTF
. TRBJ2-5 TRBD2 TRBV6-1 TGTGCCAGTTACGGGGGGGAAGAGACCCAGTACTTC CASYGGEETQYF
. TRBJ1-6 . TRBV6-5 TGTGCCACCCAGGGGAGCGTCGGGAATTCACCCCTCCACTTT CATQGSVGNSPLHF
. TRBJ2-5 TRBD1 TRBV14 TGTGCCAGCAGCCACTACAGGGGGCGCGGGGAGACCCAGTACTTC CASSHYRGRGETQYF
. TRBJ1-4 TRBD1 TRBV7-9 TGTGCCAGCAGCCGGACAGGGGGTAATGAAAAACTGTTTTTT CASSRTGGNEKLFF
few TRBJ1-5 TRBD1 TRBV2 TGTGCCAGCAGGGAATACAGGGGGAGGGAACCCCAGCATTTT CASREYRGREPQHF
. TRBJ1-1 . TRBV7-2 TGTGCCAGCAGCTTAGGGGGCGGGGGGGCCACTGAAGCTTTCTTT CASSLGGGGATEAFF
. TRBJ1-2 . TRBV18 TGTGCCAGCTCACCAAGAGGACAAGGGCCGAACTATGGCTACACCTTC CASSPRGQGPNYGYTF
. TRBJ2-1 . TRBV28 TGTGCCAGCGGAGGACCATACTACAATGAGCAGTTCTTC CASGGPYYNEQFF
. TRBJ2-1 TRBD1 TRBV2 TGTGCCAGCAGCGGTACCGGGACAGGGAGGCGGGAGCAGTTCTTC CASSGTGTGRREQFF
. TRBJ2-1 TRBD2 TRBV19 TGTGCCAGTAGGGATAGCGGGCCCGGCTCCTACAATGAGCAGTTCTTC CASRDSGPGSYNEQFF
. TRBJ2-2 TRBD2 TRBV9 TGTGCCAGCAGCGGGCTAGCGGGAGAAATTACCGGGGAGCTGTTTTTT CASSGLAGEITGELFF
. TRBJ1-5 . TRBV2 TGTGCCAGCAGTGGTGGGGGTGTGGAGGGTCGAAATCAGCCCCAGCATTTT CASSGGGVEGRNQPQHF
. TRBJ1-2 TRBD1 TRBV27 TGTGCCAGCAGTTTATTGGGGACAGGGGAAGGCTACACCTTC CASSLLGTGEGYTF
. TRBJ2-3 TRBD2 TRBV6-1 TGTGCCAGCAGTGCCTGGGGACTAGCGGGGAGAGGAGATACGCAGTATTTT CASSAWGLAGRGDTQYF
. TRBJ1-3 TRBD1 TRBV5-1 TGCGCCAGCAGCTGGACAGGTCAGCGGGGGGACACCATATATTTT CASSWTGQRGDTIYF
. TRBJ1-4 . TRBV15 TGTGCCACCAGCGCCACTCTAACAGGGAGGGGCGAAAAACTGTTTTTT CATSATLTGRGEKLFF
. TRBJ2-7 . TRBV6-5 TGTGCCAGCAGCAACGGAGGGATCTACGAGCAGTACTTC CASSNGGIYEQYF
. TRBJ1-1 TRBD1 TRBV28 TGTGCCAGCAGTTCCTTGACAGGGGGGGTGACTGAAGCTTTCTTT CASSSLTGGVTEAFF
. TRBJ2-2 TRBD1 TRBV9 TGTGCCAGCAGCGCCGTCAGGGACAGGGTGGCCGGGGAGCTGTTTTTT CASSAVRDRVAGELFF
once TRBJ2-7 . TRBV28 TGTGCCAGCAGTTTACCGAGATCCGGCTCCTACGAGCAGTACTTC CASSLPRSGSYEQYF
few TRBJ1-6 . TRBV4-1 TGCGCCAGCAGCCAAGATTGGGGGGCACCCCTCCACTTT CASSQDWGAPLHF
. TRBJ2-5 TRBD2 TRBV25-1 TGTGCCAGCAGTCTAGGCGGGGGGGCGATCCAAGAGACCCAGTACTTC CASSLGGGAIQETQYF
. TRBJ1-1 TRBD1 TRBV6-1 TGTGCCAGCACCACGGCGGGACAGGCTGCCACTGAAGCTTTCTTT CASTTAGQAATEAFF
once TRBJ2-1 TRBD2 TRBV13 TGTGCCAGCAGCTTAGATGGGGGGGGCTCCTACAATGAGCAGTTCTTC CASSLDGGGSYNEQFF
. TRBJ1-2 TRBD1 TRBV4-1 TGCGCCAGCAGCACACGACAGGGGGCAGGTAATGGCTACACCTTC CASSTRQGAGNGYTF
. TRBJ1-1 . TRBV27 TGTGCCAGCAGCAAACACACAGGGTCGAACACTGAAGCTTTCTTT CASSKHTGSNTEAFF
. TRBJ2-7 . TRBV10-3 TGTGCCATCAAGCCGAGCCAGGGGATGTCCTACGAGCAGTACTTC CAIKPSQGMSYEQYF
. TRBJ1-2 . TRBV6-5 TGTGCCAGCAGCCGGACAGATAACTATGGCTACACCTTC CASSRTDNYGYTF
. TRBJ1-5 TRBD1 TRBV27 TGTGCCAGCAGTTTAGTTTTCGAACAGGGGGTAGCGCAGCATTTT CASSLVFEQGVAQHF
. TRBJ2-1 TRBD2 TRBV28 TGTGCCAGCAATGCGGGAGGGACCTACAATGAGCAGTTCTTC CASNAGGTYNEQFF
. TRBJ2-7 TRBD1 TRBV15 TGTGCCACCAGCAGAACTTTATTGACAGGGAACGAGCAGTACTTC CATSRTLLTGNEQYF
once TRBJ1-2 . TRBV5-5 TGTGCCAGCAGCCCTTGGGACACCGGCCCTCTTCATGGCTACACCTTC CASSPWDTGPLHGYTF
. TRBJ2-5 TRBD2 TRBV27 TGTGCCAGCAAGTCCGGGGGGGGAGGGCTGGGGACCCAGTACTTC CASKSGGGGLGTQYF
. TRBJ1-1 . TRBV19 TGTGCCAGTAGTTCGACAGTGGACACTGAAGCTTTCTTT CASSSTVDTEAFF
once TRBJ2-7 TRBD2 TRBV9 TGTGCCAGCAGCGTAGCAGCTAGCGGCTCCTACGAGCAGTACTTC CASSVAASGSYEQYF
. TRBJ2-2 . TRBV5-1 TGCGCCAGCAGCAGCGCGGGTCACACCGGGGAGCTGTTTTTT CASSSAGHTGELFF
. TRBJ1-1 TRBD1 TRBV18 TGTGCCAGCTCACCACGGGACAGCCGCCTAATTGAAGCTTTCTTT CASSPRDSRLIEAFF
. TRBJ2-7 . TRBV7-9 TGTGCCAGCAGCTTCGACGGCGTTTGGAGCTACGAGCAGTGCTTC CASSFDGVWSYEQCF
. TRBJ2-3 . TRBV7-7 TGTGCCAGCAGCTTAGTAGGGGGAGATACGCAGTATTTT CASSLVGGDTQYF
. TRBJ2-1 TRBD1 TRBV2 TGTGCCAGCAGTGACGGGGGGACAGGGGTGGGGAATGAGCAGTTCTTC CASSDGGTGVGNEQFF